The rows below give T cell receptor beta chains drawn from one sample of a study of PD-L1 blockade in urothelial cancer. Clones were sequenced by immunoSEQ multiplex PCR, and TCRdb holds only the in-frame ones, with some missing. The data show fewer than 50,000 clones, with approximately 91% seen just once and 25% held by the top ten. The sample here was PBMCs, taken around atezolizumab (anti-PD-L1) treatment. The receptors here all came from a donor aged 40 or over with urothelial cancer. CDR3s include the opening cysteine and the closing phenylalanine or tryptophan. Fields, in order: J gene, clone size, V gene, D gene, CDR3 protein, CDR3 DNA. The D gene is left open where the match is weak. Rows may omit the clone size; those that give it use once, few, many or a size class.

J: TRBJ1-1
size: -
V: TRBV6-5
D: TRBD1
CDR3: CASSYSDRGTEAFF
DNA: TGTGCCAGCAGTTACTCCGACAGGGGGACTGAAGCTTTCTTT

J: TRBJ1-2
size: -
V: TRBV30
D: TRBD1
CDR3: CAWSVLGTGGADGYTF
DNA: TGTGCCTGGAGTGTACTGGGGACAGGGGGAGCGGATGGCTACACCTTC

J: TRBJ2-5
size: once
V: TRBV9
D: TRBD2
CDR3: CASSASSGSGETQYF
DNA: TGTGCCAGCAGCGCCAGTAGCGGGAGCGGTGAGACCCAGTACTTC

J: TRBJ2-2
size: once
V: TRBV19
D: TRBD1
CDR3: CASSPADRGGELFF
DNA: TGTGCCAGTAGTCCGGCCGACAGGGGCGGGGAGCTGTTTTTT

J: TRBJ2-5
size: -
V: TRBV15
D: -
CDR3: CATSRDPGAGEQYF
DNA: TGTGCCACCAGCAGAGATCCGGGGGCGGGAGAGCAGTACTTC

J: TRBJ1-1
size: -
V: TRBV7-2
D: TRBD1
CDR3: CASSDWTGLTEAFF
DNA: TGTGCCAGCAGCGACTGGACAGGGTTGACTGAAGCTTTCTTT

J: TRBJ2-4
size: -
V: TRBV7-9
D: TRBD1
CDR3: CASSLARGWSIQYF
DNA: TGTGCCAGCAGCTTGGCCAGGGGGTGGAGCATTCAGTACTTC

J: TRBJ1-1
size: -
V: TRBV4-2
D: -
CDR3: CASSQGLGVVNTEAFF
DNA: TGTGCCAGCAGCCAAGGGCTCGGGGTCGTGAACACTGAAGCTTTCTTT

J: TRBJ1-1
size: -
V: TRBV7-2
D: -
CDR3: CASSLGRNTEAFF
DNA: TGTGCCAGCAGCTTAGGGAGGAACACTGAAGCTTTCTTT

J: TRBJ2-5
size: -
V: TRBV2
D: TRBD2
CDR3: CASRGLAQETQYF
DNA: TGTGCCAGCAGGGGACTAGCCCAAGAGACCCAGTACTTC

J: TRBJ2-7
size: once
V: TRBV18
D: TRBD1
CDR3: CASSPTGQGSGGQYF
DNA: TGTGCCAGCTCACCCACGGGACAGGGGTCAGGTGGGCAGTACTTC

J: TRBJ2-1
size: -
V: TRBV7-2
D: TRBD2
CDR3: CASSGRLAGRHNEQFF
DNA: TGTGCCAGCAGCGGACGACTAGCGGGACGACACAATGAGCAGTTCTTC

J: TRBJ2-5
size: -
V: TRBV19
D: -
CDR3: CASSLLGGAGETQYF
DNA: TGTGCCAGTAGCCTTTTGGGGGGGGCTGGGGAGACCCAGTACTTC

J: TRBJ2-3
size: -
V: TRBV5-1
D: -
CDR3: CASSSVLAGPGDTQYF
DNA: TGCGCCAGCAGCTCAGTCCTGGCGGGACCGGGAGATACGCAGTATTTT

J: TRBJ1-5
size: once
V: TRBV18
D: TRBD1
CDR3: CASSRDRDQPQHF
DNA: TGTGCCAGCTCACGGGACAGGGACCAGCCCCAGCATTTT

J: TRBJ2-7
size: few
V: TRBV19
D: TRBD2
CDR3: CASSRAGGAPYEQYF
DNA: TGTGCCAGTAGTAGGGCGGGAGGGGCCCCCTACGAGCAGTACTTC

J: TRBJ2-1
size: -
V: TRBV18
D: TRBD1
CDR3: CASSPGQGYAEQFF
DNA: TGTGCCAGCTCACCTGGACAGGGATATGCTGAGCAGTTCTTC

J: TRBJ2-3
size: -
V: TRBV21-1
D: -
CDR3: CALRLTSGDHDTQYF
DNA: TGTGCCCTCCGGCTTACGAGCGGGGACCACGATACGCAGTATTTT

J: TRBJ2-2
size: -
V: TRBV28
D: -
CDR3: CASRRTSFTGELFF
DNA: TGTGCCAGCAGACGGACTTCCTTCACCGGGGAGCTGTTTTTT

J: TRBJ2-2
size: -
V: TRBV6-5
D: -
CDR3: CATFANTGELFF
DNA: TGTGCCACATTTGCGAACACCGGGGAGCTGTTTTTT

J: TRBJ2-7
size: -
V: TRBV7-2
D: TRBD2
CDR3: CASRPHSGSSYEQYF
DNA: TGTGCCAGCAGGCCTCATAGCGGGAGCTCCTACGAGCAGTACTTC

J: TRBJ2-7
size: -
V: TRBV11-2
D: -
CDR3: CASSPPSSSYEQYF
DNA: TGTGCCAGCAGCCCACCTAGCAGTTCCTACGAGCAGTACTTC

J: TRBJ1-2
size: -
V: TRBV5-6
D: -
CDR3: CASSPGPYGYTF
DNA: TGTGCCAGCTCCCCGGGTCCCTATGGCTACACCTTC